This T cell receptor beta chain was identified in a study of blood T cell repertoires in COVID-19. Looking at the study overall: The samples span acute and convalescent COVID-19 from the United States, Italy and Spain. T cells, B-cell-depleted T cells, or PBMCs supplied cDNA or gDNA.

CDR3 size: 14 residues. The V gene lost 0 bases and the J gene lost 5 bases, with 10 bases spanning the gap. Germline V gene lookup returns CDR1 SEHNR and CDR2 FQNEAQ (reference sequence). Libraries were prepared by immunoSEQ multiplex PCR; TCRdb keeps only in-frame clonotypes and omits some of them. The data show 80,000 to 100,000 clones, approximately 81% seen once. The chain uses TRBV7-9 and TRBJ2-5; D possibly corresponds to TRBD2 (6 bases). This clonotype was sampled from a man aged 55-75 years with acute or convalescent COVID-19. The sample taken for sequencing was peripheral blood. This CDR3 is CASSLAGGFETQYF. The CDR3 nucleotides read TGTGCCAGCAGCTTAGCTGGAGGGTTCGAGACCCAGTACTTC.